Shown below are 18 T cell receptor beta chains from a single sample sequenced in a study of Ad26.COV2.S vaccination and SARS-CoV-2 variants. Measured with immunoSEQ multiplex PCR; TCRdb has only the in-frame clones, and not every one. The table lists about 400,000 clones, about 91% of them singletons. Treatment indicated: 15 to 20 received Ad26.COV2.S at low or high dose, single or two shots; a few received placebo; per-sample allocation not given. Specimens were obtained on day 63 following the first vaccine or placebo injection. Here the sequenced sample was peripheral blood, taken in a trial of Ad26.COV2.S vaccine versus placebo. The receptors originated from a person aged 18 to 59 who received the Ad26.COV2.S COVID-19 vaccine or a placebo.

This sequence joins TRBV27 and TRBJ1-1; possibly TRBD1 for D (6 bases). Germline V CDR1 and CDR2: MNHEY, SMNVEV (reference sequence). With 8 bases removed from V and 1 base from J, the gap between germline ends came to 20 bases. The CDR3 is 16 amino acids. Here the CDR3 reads CASYRGGGKRNTEAFF. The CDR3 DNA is TGTGCCAGCTATAGAGGGGGGGGAAAACGGAACACTGAAGCTTTCTTT.

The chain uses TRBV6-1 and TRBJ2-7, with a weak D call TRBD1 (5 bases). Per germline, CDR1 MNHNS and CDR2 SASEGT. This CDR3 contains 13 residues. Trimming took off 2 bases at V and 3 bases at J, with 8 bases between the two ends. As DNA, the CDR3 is TGTGCCAGCAGTGAAAGGGGTGTCTACGAGCAGTACTTC. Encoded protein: CASSERGVYEQYF.

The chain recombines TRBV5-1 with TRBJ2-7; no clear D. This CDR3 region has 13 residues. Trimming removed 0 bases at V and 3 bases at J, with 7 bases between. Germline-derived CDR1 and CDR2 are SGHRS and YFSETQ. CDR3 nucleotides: TGCGCCAGCAGCTTGGCCTCTAACTACGAGCAGTACTTC. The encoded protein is CASSLASNYEQYF.

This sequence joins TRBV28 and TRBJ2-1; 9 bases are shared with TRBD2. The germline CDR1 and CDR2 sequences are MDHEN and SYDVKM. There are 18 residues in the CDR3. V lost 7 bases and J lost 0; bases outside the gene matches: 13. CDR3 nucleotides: TGTGCCAGCAATTGGGGACTAGCACGCTTGAGCTCCTACAATGAGCAGTTCTTC. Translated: CASNWGLARLSSYNEQFF. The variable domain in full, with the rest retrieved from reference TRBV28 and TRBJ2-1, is DVKVTQSSRYLVKRTGEKVFLECVQDMDHENMFWYRQDPGLGLRLIYFSYDVKMKEKGDIPEGYSVSREKKERFSLILESASTNQTSMYLCASNWGLARLSSYNEQFFGPGTRLTVL.

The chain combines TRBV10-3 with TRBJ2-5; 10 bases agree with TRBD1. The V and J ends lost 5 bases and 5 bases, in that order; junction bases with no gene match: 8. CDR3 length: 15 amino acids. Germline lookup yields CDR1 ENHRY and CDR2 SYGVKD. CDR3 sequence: CAISRPGTGAETQYF. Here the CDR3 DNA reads TGTGCCATCAGTCGTCCCGGGACAGGGGCCGAGACCCAGTACTTC.

CDR3 sequence: CASSPGGGETQYF. The CDR3 nucleotides are TGTGCCAGCAGCCCGGGAGGTGGGGAGACCCAGTACTTC. The V gene is TRBV3-1 (or the pseudogene TRBV3-2), the J gene TRBJ2-5, with 7 bases fitting TRBD2. The ends lost 4 bases at V and 5 bases at J; junction bases unmatched: 4. CDR1 and CDR2 from the germline V gene are LGHDT and YNNKEL (reference sequence). The CDR3 contains 13 residues.

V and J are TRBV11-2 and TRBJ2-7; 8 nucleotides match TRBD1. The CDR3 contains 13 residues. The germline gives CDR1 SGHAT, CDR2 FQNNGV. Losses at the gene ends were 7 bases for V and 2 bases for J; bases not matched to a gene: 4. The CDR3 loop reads CASTRTGTYEQYF. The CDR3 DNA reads TGTGCCAGCACTCGGACAGGGACCTACGAGCAGTACTTC.

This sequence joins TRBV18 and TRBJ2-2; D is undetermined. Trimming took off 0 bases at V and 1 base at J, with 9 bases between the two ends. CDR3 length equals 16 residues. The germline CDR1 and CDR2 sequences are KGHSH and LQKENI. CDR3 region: CASSPPFLGNTGELFF. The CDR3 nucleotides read TGTGCCAGCTCACCACCGTTTCTAGGGAACACCGGGGAGCTGTTTTTT.

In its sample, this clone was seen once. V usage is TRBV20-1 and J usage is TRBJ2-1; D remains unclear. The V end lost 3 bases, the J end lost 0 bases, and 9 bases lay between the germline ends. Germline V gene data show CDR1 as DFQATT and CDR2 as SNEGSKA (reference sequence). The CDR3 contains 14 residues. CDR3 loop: CSASPPYSYNEQFF. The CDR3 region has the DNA TGCAGTGCTAGTCCCCCCTACTCCTACAATGAGCAGTTCTTC.

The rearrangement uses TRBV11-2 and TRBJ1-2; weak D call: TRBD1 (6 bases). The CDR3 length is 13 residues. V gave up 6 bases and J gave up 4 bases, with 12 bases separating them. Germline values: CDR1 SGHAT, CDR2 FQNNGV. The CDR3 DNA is TGTGCCAGCAGTTCGGACAGATCCTATGGCTACACCTTC. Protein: CASSSDRSYGYTF.

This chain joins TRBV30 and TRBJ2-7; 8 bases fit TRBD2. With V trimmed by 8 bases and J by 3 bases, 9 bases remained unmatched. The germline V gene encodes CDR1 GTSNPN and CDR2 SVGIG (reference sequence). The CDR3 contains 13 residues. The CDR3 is CARSGREVYEQYF. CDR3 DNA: TGTGCCCGCTCTGGGCGGGAGGTCTACGAGCAGTACTTC.

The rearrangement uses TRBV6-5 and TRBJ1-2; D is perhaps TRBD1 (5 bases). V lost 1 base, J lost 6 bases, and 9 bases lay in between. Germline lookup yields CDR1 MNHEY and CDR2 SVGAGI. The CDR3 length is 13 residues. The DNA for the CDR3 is TGTGCCAGCAGTTACTTTTCAGGGAATGGCTACACCTTC. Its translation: CASSYFSGNGYTF.

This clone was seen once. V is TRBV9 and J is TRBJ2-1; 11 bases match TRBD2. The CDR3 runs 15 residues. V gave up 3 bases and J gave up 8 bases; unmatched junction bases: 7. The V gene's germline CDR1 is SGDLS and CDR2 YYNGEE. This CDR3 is CASSAGTSGLDEQFF. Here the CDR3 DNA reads TGTGCCAGCAGCGCTGGGACTAGCGGATTGGATGAGCAGTTCTTC.

CDR3 sequence (DNA): TGTGCCAGCAGCCAAGACGCGGTCAGTGAGCAGTTCTTC. It yields the protein CASSQDAVSEQFF. This sequence joins TRBV14 and TRBJ2-1, with D unclear. The CDR3 consists of 13 residues. CDR1 is SGHDN, CDR2 FVKESK, per germline. Trimming shortened V by 0 bases and J by 9 bases, and 9 bases separated the two germline ends. The complete variable domain, with remaining parts taken from reference TRBV14 and TRBJ2-1, reads EAGVTQFPSHSVIEKGQTVTLRCDPISGHDNLYWYRRVMGKEIKFLLHFVKESKQDESGMPNNRFLAERTGGTYSTLKVQPAELEDSGVYFCASSQDAVSEQFFGPGTRLTVL.

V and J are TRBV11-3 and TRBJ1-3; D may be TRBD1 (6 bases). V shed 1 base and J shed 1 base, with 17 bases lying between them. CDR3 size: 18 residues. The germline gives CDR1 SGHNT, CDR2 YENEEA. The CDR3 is CASSLGHRVIGSGNTIYF. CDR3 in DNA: TGTGCCAGCAGCTTAGGTCACAGGGTAATAGGGTCTGGAAACACCATATATTTT.

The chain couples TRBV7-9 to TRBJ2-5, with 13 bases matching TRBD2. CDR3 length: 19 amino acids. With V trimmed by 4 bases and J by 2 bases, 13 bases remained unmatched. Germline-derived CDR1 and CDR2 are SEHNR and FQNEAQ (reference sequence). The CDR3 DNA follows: TGTGCCAGCAGCTCCCATACCGGACTAGCGGGAGTGGGGCAAGAGACCCAGTACTTC. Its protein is CASSSHTGLAGVGQETQYF.

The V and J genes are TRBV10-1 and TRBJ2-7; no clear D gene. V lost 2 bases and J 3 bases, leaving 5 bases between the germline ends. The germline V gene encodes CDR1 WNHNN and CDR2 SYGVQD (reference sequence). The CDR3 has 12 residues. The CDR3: CASSEPIYEQYF. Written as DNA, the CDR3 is TGCGCCAGCAGTGAGCCCATCTACGAGCAGTACTTC.

For the CDR3, the DNA is TGTGCCAGCAGCTTGTCACTAGATCTTACAGATACGCAGTATTTT. It specifies CASSLSLDLTDTQYF. The V and J genes are TRBV5-4 and TRBJ2-3, with a weak D call TRBD2 (5 bases). Germline lookup yields CDR1 SGHNT and CDR2 YYREEE (reference sequence). Between the trimmed V and J ends, which lost 1 base and 3 bases, there was a span of 12 bases. The CDR3 has 15 residues.